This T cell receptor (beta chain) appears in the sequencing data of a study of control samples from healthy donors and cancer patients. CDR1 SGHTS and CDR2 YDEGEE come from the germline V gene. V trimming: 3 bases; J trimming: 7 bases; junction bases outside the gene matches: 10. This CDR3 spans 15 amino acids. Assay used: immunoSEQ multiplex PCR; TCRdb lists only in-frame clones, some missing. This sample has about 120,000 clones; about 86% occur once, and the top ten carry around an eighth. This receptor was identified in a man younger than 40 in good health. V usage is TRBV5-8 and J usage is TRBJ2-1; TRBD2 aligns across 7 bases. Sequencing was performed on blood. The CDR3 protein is CASSSWGGEENEQFF. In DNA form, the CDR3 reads TGTGCCAGCAGCTCCTGGGGGGGGGAAGAGAATGAGCAGTTCTTC.